One sample yielded the 27 T cell receptor beta chains listed below, sequenced in a study of T cell changes during pregnancy in multiple sclerosis (dated by TCRdb to the late 2010s). Library preparation was by the immunoSEQ multiplex PCR assay. Drawn from immuneACCESS, this table holds only the in-frame rearrangements with V and J called that TCRdb kept. Clones are partly lost; checked studies trace under half to an unresolved V gene and leave the rest unexplained. The sample includes fewer than 110,000 clones, with approximately 90% observed a single time. Together, the top ten hold 0.75% to 0.95% of the sample. The sequencing here drew on peripheral blood, taken after pregnancy. These TCRs come from a female donor with multiple sclerosis, enrolled in a pregnancy study.

The chain carries TRBV18 and TRBJ2-7, with D tentatively TRBD1 (6 bases). The CDR3 loop spans 12 amino acids. Trimming removed 3 bases at V and 9 bases at J, with 12 bases between. Germline CDR1 and CDR2: KGHSH and LQKENI. Written as DNA, the CDR3 is TGTGCCAGCTCACCTGGACAGCCTTGGCAGTACTTC. This encodes CASSPGQPWQYF.

The chain links TRBV2 to TRBJ2-2; D remains ambiguous. The germline gives CDR1 SNHLY, CDR2 FYNNEI. V dropped 6 bases and J dropped 1 base, with 12 bases sitting between them. This CDR3 has 15 amino acids. DNA of the CDR3: TGTGCCAGCAGAGCAGACATCCTGAACACCGGGGAGCTGTTTTTT. Protein product: CASRADILNTGELFF.

Comments on this clone: This CDR3 is also generated by other DNA sequences in the sample. The rearrangement joins TRBV5-1 to TRBJ1-5; D not resolved. Looked up from germline, CDR1 is SGHRS and CDR2 is YFSETQ. Deletions cut 0 bases from V and 1 base from J, with 8 bases between. This CDR3 comprises 15 residues. The CDR3: CASSLEGGSNQPQHF. CDR3 nucleotide sequence: TGCGCCAGCAGCTTGGAGGGAGGGAGCAATCAGCCCCAGCATTTT. Filled out from reference TRBV5-1 and TRBJ1-5, the complete variable domain reads KAGVTQTPRYLIKTRGQQVTLSCSPISGHRSVSWYQQTPGQGLQFLFEYFSETQRNKGNFPGRFSGRQFSNSRSEMNVSTLELGDSALYLCASSLEGGSNQPQHFGDGTRLSIL.

This clone was seen just once. J is TRBJ2-7 and V is TRBV19, with D perhaps matching TRBD1 (6 bases). Germline V gene lookup returns CDR1 LNHDA and CDR2 SQIVND (reference sequence). The germline V and J ends were trimmed by 4 bases and 6 bases, with 16 bases remaining between them. This CDR3 has 14 residues. The CDR3 protein is CASSKWTEGGEQYF. The CDR3 DNA sequence: TGTGCCAGTAGTAAGTGGACAGAGGGTGGCGAGCAGTACTTC.

V usage is TRBV28 and J usage is TRBJ2-5; the D is unclear. CDR3 size: 13 residues. CDR1 is MDHEN and CDR2 is SYDVKM in the germline V gene. V lost 5 bases and J 5 bases, leaving 12 bases between the germline ends. The CDR3 loop reads CASSVSTRETQYF. Here the CDR3 DNA reads TGTGCCAGCAGTGTCTCCACCAGGGAGACCCAGTACTTC.

CDR3 sequence: CASSLNGGSRTGELFF. Written as DNA, the CDR3 is TGTGCCAGCAGCTTAAACGGCGGATCTCGAACCGGGGAGCTGTTTTTT. J is TRBJ2-2 and V is TRBV7-3; no firm D call. The V end lost 1 base, the J end lost 5 bases, and 14 bases lay between the germline ends. The CDR3 runs 16 residues. Germline CDR1 SGHTA, CDR2 FQGTGA.

The chain uses TRBV5-8 and TRBJ2-5, with D maybe TRBD1 (5 bases). This CDR3 has 15 residues. Per germline, CDR1 SGHTS and CDR2 YDEGEE. The V and J ends lost 3 bases and 4 bases respectively, with 16 bases between them. CDR3 region: CASSSHGQGLETQYF. The CDR3 DNA is TGTGCCAGCAGCTCGCATGGCCAGGGTCTAGAGACCCAGTACTTC. Complete variable domain (other parts from reference TRBV5-8 and TRBJ2-5): EAGVTQSPTHLIKTRGQQATLRCSPISGHTSVYWYQQALGLGLQFLLWYDEGEERNRGNFPPRFSGRQFPNYSSELNVNALELEDSALYLCASSSHGQGLETQYFGPGTRLLVL.

This chain connects TRBV7-3 to TRBJ1-1, with TRBD1 matching 11 bases. CDR3 length equals 17 residues. Germline CDR1 is SGHTA and CDR2 is FQGTGA. Trimming removed 1 base from V and 1 base from J; junction bases left unmatched: 5. CDR3 sequence: CASSLRGTGGENTEAFF. The CDR3 bases are TGTGCCAGCAGCTTAAGGGGGACAGGGGGGGAGAACACTGAAGCTTTCTTT.

This chain joins TRBV29-1 and TRBJ2-3; weak D call: TRBD2 (6 bases). There are 13 residues in the CDR3. V was shortened by 6 bases and J by 1 base, with 11 bases between the two germline ends. Germline V gene lookup returns CDR1 SQVTM and CDR2 ANQGSEA. The CDR3, as DNA: TGCAGCGTCGCGGGGCGGGGCACAGATACGCAGTATTTT. The encoded protein is CSVAGRGTDTQYF.

The CDR3 here is CASSFGEARTTEAFF. The DNA for the CDR3 is TGTGCCAGCAGCTTTGGGGAGGCCCGGACCACTGAAGCTTTCTTT. The chain carries TRBV5-5 and TRBJ1-1; D not certain. Trimming left V 2 bases short and J 4 bases short, with 15 bases between. This CDR3 spans 15 amino acids. Germline CDR1 reads SGHKS; CDR2 reads YYEKEE (reference sequence).

V and J are TRBV30 and TRBJ1-2; D is perhaps TRBD1 (6 bases). Germline CDR1 and CDR2: GTSNPN and SVGIG (reference sequence). The CDR3 runs to 11 residues. The CDR3 DNA is TGTGTGGCAGGGGAAAACTATGGCTACACCTTC. It specifies CVAGENYGYTF.

The chain links TRBV7-8 to TRBJ2-7, with 7 bases that match TRBD1. Germline V gene sequence: CDR1 SGHVS, CDR2 FQNEAQ. V was pared by 3 bases and J by 3 bases, with 17 bases of the junction left unmatched. The CDR3 is made up of 18 amino acids. In DNA form, the CDR3 reads TGTGCCAGCAGCTTGATCGGACGGGATTGGGGGACAGTCTACGAGCAGTACTTC. It specifies CASSLIGRDWGTVYEQYF. Filled out from reference TRBV7-8 and TRBJ2-7, the complete variable domain reads GAGVSQSPRYKVAKRGQDVALRCDPISGHVSLFWYQQALGQGPEFLTYFQNEAQLDKSGLPSDRFFAERPEGSVSTLKIQRTQQEDSAVYLCASSLIGRDWGTVYEQYFGPGTRLTVT.

This chain uses TRBV11-3 with TRBJ2-2; maybe TRBD2 (5 bases). The CDR3 has 16 residues. Germline V gene data show CDR1 as SGHNT and CDR2 as YENEEA. Trimming took off 5 bases at V and 7 bases at J, with 20 bases between the two ends. Here the CDR3 reads CASSHRAGPRGGELFF. DNA of the CDR3: TGTGCCAGCAGCCACCGGGCGGGCCCCCGGGGCGGGGAGCTGTTTTTT.

This CDR3 is CASSEFPGAGTGELFF. The CDR3 nucleotides read TGTGCCAGCAGTGAATTTCCGGGAGCCGGAACCGGGGAGCTGTTTTTT. The rearrangement uses TRBV2 and TRBJ2-2; D possibly corresponds to TRBD2 (6 bases). V dropped 2 bases and J dropped 5 bases, with 15 bases sitting between them. The CDR3 totals 16 residues. The germline V gene encodes CDR1 SNHLY and CDR2 FYNNEI.

The J gene is TRBJ2-7, the V gene TRBV19; 8 bases align to TRBD1. With V trimmed by 7 bases and J by 3 bases, 26 bases remained unmatched. CDR1 and CDR2 from the germline V gene are LNHDA and SQIVND (reference sequence). The CDR3 is 20 residues long. CDR3 region: CASILAVWWDRRKQHYEQYF. Here the CDR3 DNA reads TGTGCCAGTATTCTGGCGGTCTGGTGGGACAGGAGAAAACAGCACTACGAGCAGTACTTC.

The chain has TRBV19 and TRBJ1-5, with D possibly being TRBD1 (6 bases). Deletions cut 6 bases from V and 5 bases from J, with 20 bases between. The CDR3 is made up of 16 amino acids. The V gene's germline CDR1 is LNHDA and CDR2 SQIVND (reference sequence). In nucleotides, the CDR3 is TGTGCCAGTAGGTCAGGGGCCGGGGCGCCGTATCAGCCCCAGCATTTT. Translating gives CASRSGAGAPYQPQHF.

The chain recombines TRBV27 with TRBJ2-1; 9 bases line up with TRBD1. This CDR3 contains 17 residues. J gave up 7 bases and V 2 bases, and 12 bases lay outside the gene matches. Germline-derived CDR1 and CDR2 are MNHEY and SMNVEV (reference sequence). The CDR3 nucleotides are TGTGCCAGCAGTTTACGACCGGGACAGGGTTTGATGAATGAGCAGTTCTTC. Protein sequence: CASSLRPGQGLMNEQFF.

The gene calls are TRBV7-2 and TRBJ2-1; 10 bases align to TRBD2. The germline CDR1 and CDR2 sequences are SGHTA and FQGNSA. The CDR3 extends over 15 amino acids. Germline trimming cut 1 base from V and 8 bases from J; bases unmatched to any gene: 5. This chain's CDR3 is CASSLGASGSYEQFF. The CDR3 nucleotides read TGTGCCAGCAGCTTAGGGGCTAGCGGGAGTTATGAGCAGTTCTTC. The full variable domain, in which reference TRBV7-2 and TRBJ2-1 provide the parts outside the CDR3, is GAGVSQSPSNKVTEKGKDVELRCDPISGHTALYWYRQSLGQGLEFLIYFQGNSAPDKSGLPSDRFSAERTGGSVSTLTIQRTQQEDSAVYLCASSLGASGSYEQFFGPGTRLTVL.

The chain joins TRBV27 to TRBJ1-4; tentatively, D is TRBD1 (5 bases). Trimming removed 9 bases at V and 5 bases at J, with 19 bases between. CDR3 length equals 15 residues. Looked up from germline, CDR1 is MNHEY and CDR2 is SMNVEV (reference sequence). This chain's CDR3 is CASIGWTGGNEKLFF. CDR3 DNA: TGTGCCAGTATAGGATGGACGGGGGGGAATGAAAAACTGTTTTTT.

The rearrangement links TRBV4-2 to TRBJ2-6; TRBD1 matches 7 bases. The trim removed 3 bases at V and 3 bases at J, leaving 8 bases unmatched. This CDR3 spans 17 amino acids. Germline-derived CDR1 and CDR2 are LGHNA and YNFKEQ. The CDR3 DNA reads as TGTGCCAGCAGCCACCTATTGACAGGGAATGGGGCCAACGTCCTGACTTTC. It translates to CASSHLLTGNGANVLTF.

This rearrangement joins TRBV19 to TRBJ1-1, with no clear D. V lost 2 bases and J 6 bases, leaving 7 bases between the germline ends. Per the germline V gene, CDR1 is LNHDA and CDR2 is SQIVND (reference sequence). The CDR3 is made up of 12 amino acids. The DNA of the CDR3 is TGTGCCAGTAGTATACTTACTTCTGAAGCTTTCTTT. Protein product: CASSILTSEAFF.

V usage is TRBV5-4 and J usage is TRBJ2-7; unclear D gene. Germline CDR1 SGHNT, CDR2 YYREEE (reference sequence). CDR3 length: 13 amino acids. Trimming took off 2 bases at V and 0 bases at J, with 6 bases between the two ends. The CDR3 is CASSFPSSYEQYF. CDR3 sequence (DNA): TGTGCCAGCAGCTTCCCGAGCTCCTACGAGCAGTACTTC.

The gene calls are TRBV7-9 and TRBJ1-1; 8 nucleotides agree with TRBD1. This CDR3 comprises 15 residues. Trimming took 3 bases from V and 0 from J; bases not matched to a gene: 3. Germline-derived CDR1 and CDR2 are SEHNR and FQNEAQ (reference sequence). The CDR3 protein is CASSFGQGMNTEAFF. DNA for the CDR3: TGTGCCAGCAGCTTCGGACAGGGTATGAACACTGAAGCTTTCTTT.

The J gene is TRBJ1-3, the V gene TRBV5-4; D perhaps matches TRBD1 (5 bases). The CDR3 length is 17 residues. Germline-derived CDR1 and CDR2 are SGHNT and YYREEE (reference sequence). The V and J ends lost 2 bases and 1 base respectively, with 16 bases between them. The CDR3 is CASSFPTQGSSGNTIYF. The CDR3 region has the DNA TGTGCCAGCAGCTTCCCCACGCAGGGCTCTTCTGGAAACACCATATATTTT.

This rearrangement joins TRBV6-5 to TRBJ1-1, with no clear D. The CDR3 spans 13 residues. Trimming pared 5 bases from V and 0 bases from J, leaving 7 bases between. CDR1 MNHEY and CDR2 SVGAGI come from the germline V gene. CDR3 amino acids: CASSLKMNTEAFF. The CDR3 DNA reads as TGTGCCAGCAGTCTAAAAATGAACACTGAAGCTTTCTTT.

The rearrangement links TRBV7-3 to TRBJ1-1, with a weak D call TRBD1 (6 bases). CDR1 is SGHTA, CDR2 FQGTGA, per germline. V gave up 5 bases and J gave up 3 bases, with 10 bases separating them. This CDR3 spans 13 amino acids. CDR3 amino acids: CASSIDRHTEAFF. The CDR3, as DNA: TGTGCCAGCAGCATCGACAGGCACACTGAAGCTTTCTTT. The whole variable domain, remainder taken from reference TRBV7-3 and TRBJ1-1, is GAGVSQTPSNKVTEKGKYVELRCDPISGHTALYWYRQSLGQGPEFLIYFQGTGAADDSGLPNDRFFAVRPEGSVSTLKIQRTERGDSAVYLCASSIDRHTEAFFGQGTRLTVV.

This clone was observed a single time. V usage is TRBV28 and J usage is TRBJ1-5, with TRBD1 matching 12 bases. Germline CDR1 and CDR2: MDHEN and SYDVKM. This CDR3 contains 16 residues. V lost 3 bases to trimming and J lost 4 bases; unmatched junction nucleotides: 4. The CDR3 protein is CASSLRDRGLNQPQHF. The CDR3 DNA is TGTGCCAGCAGTTTGAGGGACAGGGGGCTAAATCAGCCCCAGCATTTT.